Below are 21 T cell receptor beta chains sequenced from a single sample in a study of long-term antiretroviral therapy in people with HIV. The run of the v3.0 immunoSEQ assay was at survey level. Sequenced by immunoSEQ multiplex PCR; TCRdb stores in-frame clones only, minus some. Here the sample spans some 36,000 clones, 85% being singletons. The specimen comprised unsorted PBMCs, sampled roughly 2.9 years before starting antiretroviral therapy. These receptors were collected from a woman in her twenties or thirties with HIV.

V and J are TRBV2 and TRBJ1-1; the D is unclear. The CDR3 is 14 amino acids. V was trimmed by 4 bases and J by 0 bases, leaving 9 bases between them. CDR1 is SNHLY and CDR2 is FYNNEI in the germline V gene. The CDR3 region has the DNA TGTGCCAGCAGTGTATCGCCGTTGAACACTGAAGCTTTCTTT. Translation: CASSVSPLNTEAFF.

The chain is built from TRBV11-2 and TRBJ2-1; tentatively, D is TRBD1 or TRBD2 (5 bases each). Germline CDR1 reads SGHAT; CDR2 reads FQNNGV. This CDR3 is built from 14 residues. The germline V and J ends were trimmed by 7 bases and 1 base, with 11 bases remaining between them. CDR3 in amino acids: CASTWGNSYNEQFF. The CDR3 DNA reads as TGTGCCAGCACCTGGGGGAATTCCTACAATGAGCAGTTCTTC. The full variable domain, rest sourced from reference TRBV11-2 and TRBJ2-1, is EAGVAQSPRYKIIEKRQSVAFWCNPISGHATLYWYQQILGQGPKLLIQFQNNGVVDDSQLPKDRFSAERLKGVDSTLKIQPAKLEDSAVYLCASTWGNSYNEQFFGPGTRLTVL.

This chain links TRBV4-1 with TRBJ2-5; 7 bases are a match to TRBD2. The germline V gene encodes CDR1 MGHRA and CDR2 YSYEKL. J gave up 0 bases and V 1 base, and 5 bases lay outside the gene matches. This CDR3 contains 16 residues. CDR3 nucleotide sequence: TGCGCCAGCAGCCAAGGTTCGGCGGGGGACCAAGAGACCCAGTACTTC. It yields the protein CASSQGSAGDQETQYF.

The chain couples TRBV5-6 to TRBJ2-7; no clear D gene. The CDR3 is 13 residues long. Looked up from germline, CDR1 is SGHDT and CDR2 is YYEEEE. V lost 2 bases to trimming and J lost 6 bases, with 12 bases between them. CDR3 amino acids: CASSFDRRPEQYV. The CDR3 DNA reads TGTGCCAGCAGCTTCGACCGACGCCCCGAGCAGTACGTC.

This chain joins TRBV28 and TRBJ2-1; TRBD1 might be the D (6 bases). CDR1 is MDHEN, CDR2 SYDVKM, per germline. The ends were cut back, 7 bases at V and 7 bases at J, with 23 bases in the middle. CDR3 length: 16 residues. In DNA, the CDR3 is TGTGCCAGCATCCCCGCCGCGGGCAGGGGAAGGAATGAGCAGTTCTTC. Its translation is CASIPAAGRGRNEQFF.

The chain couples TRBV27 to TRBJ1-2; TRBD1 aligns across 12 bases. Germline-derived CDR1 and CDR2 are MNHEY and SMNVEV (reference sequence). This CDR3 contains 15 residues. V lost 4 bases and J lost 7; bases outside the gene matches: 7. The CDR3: CASSSEGTGGGGYTF. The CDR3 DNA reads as TGTGCCAGCAGTTCCGAGGGGACAGGGGGCGGTGGCTACACCTTC.

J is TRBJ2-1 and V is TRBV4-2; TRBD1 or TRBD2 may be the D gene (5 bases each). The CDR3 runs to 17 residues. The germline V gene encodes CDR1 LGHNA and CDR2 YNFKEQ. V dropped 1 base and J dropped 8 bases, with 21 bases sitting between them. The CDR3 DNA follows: TGTGCCAGCAGCCAAGTGGAGAGGGGAAACGGTCAGGATGAGCAGTTCTTC. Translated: CASSQVERGNGQDEQFF.

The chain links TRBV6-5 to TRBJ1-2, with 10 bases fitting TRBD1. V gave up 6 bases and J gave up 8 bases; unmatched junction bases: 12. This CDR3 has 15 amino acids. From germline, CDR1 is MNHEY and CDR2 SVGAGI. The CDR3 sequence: CASSKRDRGIGGYTF. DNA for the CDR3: TGTGCCAGCAGCAAGAGGGACAGGGGAATAGGAGGCTACACCTTC.

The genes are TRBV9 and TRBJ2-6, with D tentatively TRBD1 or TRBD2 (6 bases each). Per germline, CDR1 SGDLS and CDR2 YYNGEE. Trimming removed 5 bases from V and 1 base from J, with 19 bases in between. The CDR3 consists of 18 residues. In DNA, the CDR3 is TGTGCCAGCAGAACGGCGGGACATGTAAAATCTGGGGCCAACGTCCTGACTTTC. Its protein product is CASRTAGHVKSGANVLTF.

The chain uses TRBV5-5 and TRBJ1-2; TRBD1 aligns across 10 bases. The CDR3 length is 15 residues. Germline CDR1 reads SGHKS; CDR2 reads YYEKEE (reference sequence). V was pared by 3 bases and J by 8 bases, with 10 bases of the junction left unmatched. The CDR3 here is CASSSRDRGVLGYTF. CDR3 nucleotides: TGTGCCAGCAGCTCCCGGGACAGGGGTGTTTTGGGCTACACCTTC.

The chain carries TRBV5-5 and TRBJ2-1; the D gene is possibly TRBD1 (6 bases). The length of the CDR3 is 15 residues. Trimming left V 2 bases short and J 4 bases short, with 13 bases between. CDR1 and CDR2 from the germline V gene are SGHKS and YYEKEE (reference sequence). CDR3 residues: CASSFNRVNYNEQFF. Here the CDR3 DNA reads TGTGCCAGCAGCTTTAACAGGGTTAATTACAATGAGCAGTTCTTC.

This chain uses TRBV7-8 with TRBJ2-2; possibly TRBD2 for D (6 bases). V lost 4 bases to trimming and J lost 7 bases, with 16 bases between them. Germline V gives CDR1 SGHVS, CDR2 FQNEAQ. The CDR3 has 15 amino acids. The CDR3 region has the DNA TGTGCCAGCAGCTGGAGGGTATCCCCGGACGGGGAGCTGTTTTTT. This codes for CASSWRVSPDGELFF.

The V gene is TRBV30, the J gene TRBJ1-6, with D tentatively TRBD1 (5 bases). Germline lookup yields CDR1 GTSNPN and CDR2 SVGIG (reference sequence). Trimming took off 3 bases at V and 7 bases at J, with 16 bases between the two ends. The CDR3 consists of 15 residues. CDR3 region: CAWRPTGVGNSPLHF. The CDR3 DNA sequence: TGTGCCTGGAGACCCACGGGGGTAGGGAATTCACCCCTCCACTTT.

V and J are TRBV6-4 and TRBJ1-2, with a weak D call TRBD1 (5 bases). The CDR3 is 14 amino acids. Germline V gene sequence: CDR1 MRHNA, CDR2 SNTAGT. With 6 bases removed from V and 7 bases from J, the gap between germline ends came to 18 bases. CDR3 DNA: TGTGCCAGCAGCGTAGCAGCGGGGGTTACTGGCTACACCTTC. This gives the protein CASSVAAGVTGYTF.

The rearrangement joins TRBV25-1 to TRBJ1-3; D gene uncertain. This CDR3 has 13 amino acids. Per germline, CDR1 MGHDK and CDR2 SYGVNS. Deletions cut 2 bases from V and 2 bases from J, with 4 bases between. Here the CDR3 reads CASSEPAGNTIYF. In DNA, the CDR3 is TGTGCCAGCAGTGAACCGGCTGGAAACACCATATATTTT.

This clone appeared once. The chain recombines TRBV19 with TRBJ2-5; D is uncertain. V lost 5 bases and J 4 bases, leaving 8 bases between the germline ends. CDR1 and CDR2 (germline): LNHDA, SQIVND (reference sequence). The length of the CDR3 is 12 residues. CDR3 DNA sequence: TGTGCCAGTAGTGGGGTTGCAGAGACCCAGTACTTC. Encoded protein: CASSGVAETQYF.

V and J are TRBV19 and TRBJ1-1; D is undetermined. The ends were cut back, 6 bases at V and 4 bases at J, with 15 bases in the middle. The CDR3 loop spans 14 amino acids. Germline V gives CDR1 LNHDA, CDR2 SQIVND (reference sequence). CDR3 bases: TGTGCCAGTAGCCTAGGTGGGAAGCGCACTGAAGCTTTCTTT. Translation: CASSLGGKRTEAFF.

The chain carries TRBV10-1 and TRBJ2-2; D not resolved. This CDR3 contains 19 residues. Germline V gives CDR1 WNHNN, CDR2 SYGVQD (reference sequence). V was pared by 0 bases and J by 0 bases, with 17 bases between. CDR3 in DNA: TGCGCCAGCAGTGAGTCGAGTTTTCCAGGAGTTACGAACACCGGGGAGCTGTTTTTT. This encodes CASSESSFPGVTNTGELFF.

The chain's CDR3 is CASSLAQGGKSNSPLHF. CDR3 DNA: TGTGCCAGCAGCTTGGCCCAGGGGGGGAAAAGTAATTCACCCCTCCACTTT. The chain has TRBV5-8 and TRBJ1-6; TRBD1 aligns across 7 bases. CDR1 SGHTS and CDR2 YDEGEE come from the germline V gene. V lost 0 bases, J lost 6 bases, and 9 bases stayed unmatched. The CDR3 is 17 residues long.

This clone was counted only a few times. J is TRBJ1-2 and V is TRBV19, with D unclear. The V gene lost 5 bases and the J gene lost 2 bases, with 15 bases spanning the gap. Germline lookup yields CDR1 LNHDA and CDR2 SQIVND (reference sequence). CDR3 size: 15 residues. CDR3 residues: CASSPSSKKNYGYTF. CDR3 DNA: TGTGCCAGTAGTCCCTCGAGCAAAAAGAACTATGGCTACACCTTC.

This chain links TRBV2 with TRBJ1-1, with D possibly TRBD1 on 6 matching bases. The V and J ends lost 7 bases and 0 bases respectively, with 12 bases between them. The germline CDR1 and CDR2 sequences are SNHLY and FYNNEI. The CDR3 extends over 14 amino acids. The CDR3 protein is CASMKGHLNTEAFF. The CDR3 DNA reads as TGTGCCAGCATGAAGGGACACTTGAACACTGAAGCTTTCTTT.